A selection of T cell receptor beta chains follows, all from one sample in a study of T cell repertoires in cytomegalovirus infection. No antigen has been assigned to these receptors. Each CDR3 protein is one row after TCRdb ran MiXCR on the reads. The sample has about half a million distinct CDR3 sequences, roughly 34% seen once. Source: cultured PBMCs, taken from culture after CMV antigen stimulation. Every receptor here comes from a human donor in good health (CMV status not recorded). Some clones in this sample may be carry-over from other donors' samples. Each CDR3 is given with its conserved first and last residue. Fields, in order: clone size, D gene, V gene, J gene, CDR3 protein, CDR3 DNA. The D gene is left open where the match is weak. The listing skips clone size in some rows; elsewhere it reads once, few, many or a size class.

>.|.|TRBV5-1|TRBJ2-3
CASSLDWDSWTSGDTQYF
TGCGCCAGCAGCTTGGATTGGGACAGCTGGACTAGTGGAGATACGCAGTATTTT
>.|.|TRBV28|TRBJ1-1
CASSFRGAPGNTEAFF
TGTGCCAGCAGTTTCCGGGGGGCACCGGGGAACACTGAAGCTTTCTTT
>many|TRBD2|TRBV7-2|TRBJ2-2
CASRWTRLDTGELFF
TGTGCCAGCAGGTGGACTAGGTTAGACACCGGGGAGCTGTTTTTT
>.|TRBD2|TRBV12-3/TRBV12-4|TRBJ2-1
CASRAELAANEQFF
TGTGCCAGCAGAGCAGAACTAGCGGCCAATGAGCAGTTCTTC
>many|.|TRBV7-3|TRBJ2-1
CASSQARPTSYNEQFF
TGTGCCAGCAGCCAAGCTAGACCCACCTCTTACAATGAGCAGTTCTTC
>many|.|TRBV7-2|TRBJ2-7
CASSIGGTAYEQYF
TGTGCCAGCAGTATCGGCGGGACTGCCTACGAGCAGTACTTC
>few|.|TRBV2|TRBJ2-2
CASRETRDTGELFF
TGTGCCAGCAGGGAAACTAGGGACACCGGGGAGCTGTTTTTT
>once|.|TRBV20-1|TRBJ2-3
CSARDPDTDTQYF
TGCAGTGCTAGAGATCCTGACACAGATACGCAGTATTTT
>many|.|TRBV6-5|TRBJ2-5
CASSYSLRDVWTQYF
TGTGCCAGCAGTTACTCACTGCGGGATGTATGGACCCAGTACTTC
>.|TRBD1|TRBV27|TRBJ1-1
CASSTTGGRNTEAFF
TGTGCCAGCAGTACTACAGGGGGCCGGAACACTGAAGCTTTCTTT
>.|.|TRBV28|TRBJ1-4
CASSYPEGEKLFF
TGTGCCAGCAGTTATCCAGAGGGGGAAAAACTGTTTTTT
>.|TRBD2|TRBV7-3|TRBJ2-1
CASSLNLAGKDNEQFF
TGTGCCAGCAGCTTAAACCTAGCGGGGAAAGACAATGAGCAGTTCTTC
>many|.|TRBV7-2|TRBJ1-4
CASSPSATNEKLFF
TGTGCCAGCAGCCCAAGTGCAACTAATGAAAAACTGTTTTTT
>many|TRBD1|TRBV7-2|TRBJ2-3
CASSWGQGTDTQYF
TGTGCCAGCAGCTGGGGACAGGGCACAGATACGCAGTATTTT
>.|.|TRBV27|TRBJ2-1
CASSKDGYNEQFF
TGTGCCAGCAGTAAGGACGGATACAATGAGCAGTTCTTC
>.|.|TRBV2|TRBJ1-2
CASMDNRDYGYTF
TGTGCCAGCATGGACAACAGAGATTATGGCTACACCTTC
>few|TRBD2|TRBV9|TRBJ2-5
CASSGYSGRAGETQYF
TGTGCCAGCAGCGGATACAGCGGGAGGGCCGGGGAGACCCAGTACTTC
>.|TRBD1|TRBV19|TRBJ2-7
CASGRDRDAYEQYF
TGTGCCAGTGGCCGGGACAGGGACGCCTACGAGCAGTACTTC
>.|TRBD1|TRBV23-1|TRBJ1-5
CASSQSWRQEGAYSNQPQHF
TGCGCCAGCAGTCAATCGTGGCGGCAGGAGGGGGCCTATAGCAATCAGCCCCAGCATTTT
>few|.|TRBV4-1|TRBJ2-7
CASSQEVGEQYF
TGCGCCAGCAGCCAAGAGGTGGGTGAGCAGTACTTC
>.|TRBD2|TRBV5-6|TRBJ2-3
CASFSSGERTDTQYF
TGTGCCAGCTTCTCTAGCGGGGAACGCACAGATACGCAGTATTTT
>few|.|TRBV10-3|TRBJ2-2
CAISVRGEANTGELFF
TGTGCCATCAGTGTGAGGGGAGAAGCGAACACCGGGGAGCTGTTTTTT
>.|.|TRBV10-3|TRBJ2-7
CATGRQTYEQYF
TGTGCCACCGGAAGACAGACTTACGAGCAGTACTTC
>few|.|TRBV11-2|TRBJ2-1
CASSLEVSDYNEQFF
TGTGCCAGCAGCTTAGAGGTTAGCGACTACAATGAGCAGTTCTTC
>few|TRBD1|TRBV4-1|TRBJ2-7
CASSQGTGQGYEQYF
TGCGCCAGCAGCCAAGGGACCGGACAGGGCTACGAGCAGTACTTC
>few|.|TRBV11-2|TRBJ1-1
CASSARWQGPLNTEAFF
TGTGCCAGCAGCGCCAGATGGCAGGGGCCCCTAAACACTGAAGCTTTCTTT
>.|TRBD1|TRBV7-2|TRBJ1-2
CASSLKQGAGYTF
TGTGCCAGCAGCTTAAAGCAGGGGGCTGGCTACACCTTC
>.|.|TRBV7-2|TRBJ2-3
CASSLISDDTQYF
TGTGCCAGCAGCTTAATATCCGACGATACGCAGTATTTT
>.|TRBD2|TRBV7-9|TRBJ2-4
CASSLGGLAGAGKNIQYF
TGTGCCAGCAGCTTAGGCGGACTAGCGGGGGCTGGCAAAAACATTCAGTACTTC
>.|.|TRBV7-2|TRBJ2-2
CASSPVGTGELFF
TGTGCCAGCAGCCCAGTAGGCACCGGGGAGCTGTTTTTT
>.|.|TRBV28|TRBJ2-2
CASSFRVTGELFF
TGTGCCAGCAGTTTTCGGGTCACCGGGGAGCTGTTTTTT
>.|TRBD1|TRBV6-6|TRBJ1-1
CASSYPRGQGLPEAFF
TGTGCCAGCAGTTACCCTAGGGGACAGGGGCTTCCTGAAGCTTTCTTT
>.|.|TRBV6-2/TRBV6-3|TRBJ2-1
CASSYSNDNEQFF
TGTGCCAGCAGTTACTCGAATGACAATGAGCAGTTCTTC
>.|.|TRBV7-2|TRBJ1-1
CASSLSQGRPLAFF
TGTGCCAGCAGCTTATCTCAGGGGCGGCCCCTGGCTTTCTTT
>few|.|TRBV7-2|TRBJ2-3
CASTLRGLRTDTQYF
TGTGCCAGCACCCTCCGGGGACTCCGCACAGATACGCAGTATTTT
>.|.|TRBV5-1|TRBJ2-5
CASMTQETQYF
TGCGCCAGCATGACCCAAGAGACCCAGTACTTC
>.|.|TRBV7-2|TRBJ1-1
CASSVQENTEAFF
TGTGCCAGCAGTGTACAGGAGAACACTGAAGCTTTCTTT
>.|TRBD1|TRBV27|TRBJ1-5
CASSLAGGKGNQPQHF
TGTGCCAGCAGTTTAGCAGGGGGCAAGGGCAATCAGCCCCAGCATTTT
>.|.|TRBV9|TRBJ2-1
CASSVGAGFSYNEQFF
TGTGCCAGCAGCGTAGGGGCGGGGTTCTCCTACAATGAGCAGTTCTTC
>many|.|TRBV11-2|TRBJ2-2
CASSLDVTGELFF
TGTGCCAGCAGCTTAGACGTCACCGGGGAGCTGTTTTTT
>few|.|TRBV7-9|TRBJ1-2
CASAWGANSYGYTF
TGTGCCAGCGCCTGGGGGGCTAATAGCTATGGCTACACCTTC
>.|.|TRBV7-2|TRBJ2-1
CASGRGEQFF
TGTGCCAGCGGTCGGGGTGAGCAGTTCTTC
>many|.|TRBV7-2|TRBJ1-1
CASNQRGPNTEAFF
TGTGCCAGCAACCAAAGGGGCCCCAACACTGAAGCTTTCTTT
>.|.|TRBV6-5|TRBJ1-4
CASSSYRGTREKLFF
TGTGCCAGCAGTTCCTACCGAGGGACGCGAGAAAAACTGTTTTTT
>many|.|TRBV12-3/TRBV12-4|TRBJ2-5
CASSSAGSAETQYF
TGTGCCAGCAGTTCCGCAGGGTCTGCGGAGACCCAGTACTTC
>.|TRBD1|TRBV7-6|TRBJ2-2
CASSRTGLAGELFF
TGTGCCAGCAGCCGGACAGGGTTGGCCGGGGAGCTGTTTTTT
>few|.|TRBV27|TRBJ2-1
CASSLLATYNEQFF
TGTGCCAGCAGTTTATTAGCGACCTACAATGAGCAGTTCTTC
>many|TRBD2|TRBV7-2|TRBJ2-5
CASSLAGSGRARETQYF
TGTGCCAGCAGCTTAGCGGGAAGCGGGAGGGCCCGTGAGACCCAGTACTTC
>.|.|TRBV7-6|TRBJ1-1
CASSLARRGSQNTEAFF
TGTGCCAGCAGCTTAGCGCGGAGAGGCAGTCAGAACACTGAAGCTTTCTTT
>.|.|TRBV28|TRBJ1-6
CASTEPGRGYNSPLHF
TGTGCCAGCACCGAACCAGGGAGAGGGTATAATTCACCCCTCCACTTT
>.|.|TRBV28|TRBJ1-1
CASSFLRSAGKAFF
TGTGCCAGCAGTTTTCTTCGTAGCGCCGGGAAAGCTTTCTTT
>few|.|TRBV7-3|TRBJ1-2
CASSPVARSNYGYTF
TGTGCCAGCAGCCCGGTCGCGCGCTCTAACTATGGCTACACCTTC
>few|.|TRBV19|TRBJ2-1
CASSMLSKQFF
TGTGCCAGTAGTATGTTGAGTAAGCAGTTCTTC
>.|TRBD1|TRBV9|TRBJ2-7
CASSPHPTGSSYEQYF
TGTGCCAGCAGCCCCCACCCGACAGGGAGCTCCTACGAGCAGTACTTC
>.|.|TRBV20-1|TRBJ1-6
CSARRDRKTSSYNSPLHF
TGCAGTGCTAGGAGAGACAGGAAAACGAGCTCCTATAATTCACCCCTCCACTTT
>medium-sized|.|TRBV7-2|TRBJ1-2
CASRQSGAYGYTF
TGTGCCAGCAGACAGAGCGGGGCCTATGGCTACACCTTC
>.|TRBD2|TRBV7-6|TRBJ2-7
CASGIGLAGTYEQYF
TGTGCCAGCGGAATCGGACTAGCGGGGACCTACGAGCAGTACTTC
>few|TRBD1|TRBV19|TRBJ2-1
CACSGTGVLNEQFF
TGTGCCTGCTCCGGGACAGGGGTGCTCAATGAGCAGTTCTTC
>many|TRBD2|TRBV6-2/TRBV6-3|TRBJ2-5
CASGLAAKETQYF
TGTGCCAGCGGACTAGCGGCAAAAGAGACCCAGTACTTC
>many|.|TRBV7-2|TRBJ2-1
CASSSLLQGADEQFF
TGTGCCAGCAGCTCACTTCTTCAGGGCGCCGATGAGCAGTTCTTC